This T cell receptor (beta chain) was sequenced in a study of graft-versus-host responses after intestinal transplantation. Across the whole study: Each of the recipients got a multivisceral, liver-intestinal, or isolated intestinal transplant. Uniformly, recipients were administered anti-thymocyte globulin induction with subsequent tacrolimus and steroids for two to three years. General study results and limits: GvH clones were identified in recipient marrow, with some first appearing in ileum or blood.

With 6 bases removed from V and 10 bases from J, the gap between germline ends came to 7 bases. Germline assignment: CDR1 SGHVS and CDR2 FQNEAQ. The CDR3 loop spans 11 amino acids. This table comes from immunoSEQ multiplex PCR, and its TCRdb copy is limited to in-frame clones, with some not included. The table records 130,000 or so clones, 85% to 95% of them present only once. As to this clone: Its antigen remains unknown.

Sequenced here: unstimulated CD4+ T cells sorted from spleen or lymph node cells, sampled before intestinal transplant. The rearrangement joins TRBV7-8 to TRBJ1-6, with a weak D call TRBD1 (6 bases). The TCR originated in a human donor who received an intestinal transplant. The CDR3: CASSRGSPLHF. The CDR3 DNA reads TGTGCCAGCAGTAGGGGGTCACCCCTCCACTTT.